Presented here are 13 T cell receptor beta chains from one specimen sequenced in a study of T cells in Graves' hyperthyroidism and ophthalmopathy. The CDR3 regions of TCR beta were amplified from RNA transcripts. The HTBI primer set served for first-round RT-PCR of the TCR CDR3. TCRdb used MiXCR to reprocess the multiplex PCR reads, holding one entry per CDR3 protein. Of about 840,000 distinct CDR3 sequences in the sample, 38% were seen once. The sample consisted of blood. Receptor source: a man aged 18 to 35 with Graves' hyperthyroidism.

The chain is built from TRBV12-3 or TRBV12-4 and TRBJ1-5, with no clear D. This CDR3 is built from 13 residues. Trimming cost V 1 base and J 4 bases, with 5 bases left between them. CDR3: CASSLEQNQPQHF. In DNA, the CDR3 is TGTGCCAGCAGTTTAGAACAGAATCAGCCCCAGCATTTT.

The chain employs TRBV5-6 and TRBJ1-1, with unresolved D. The ends were cut back, 1 base at V and 6 bases at J, with 7 bases in the middle. The CDR3 contains 12 residues. Per germline, CDR1 SGHDT and CDR2 YYEEEE. This chain's CDR3 is CASSLQASEAFF. DNA for the CDR3: TGTGCCAGCAGCTTGCAAGCGTCTGAAGCTTTCTTT.

This clonotype has a single count. The V call is TRBV7-9, the J call TRBJ2-7, with D perhaps TRBD2 (5 bases). Germline values: CDR1 SEHNR, CDR2 FQNEAQ (reference sequence). Trimming took 5 bases from V and 5 from J, leaving 19 bases between them. The CDR3 is made up of 15 amino acids. CDR3 nucleotide sequence: TGTGCCAGCAGCCAACCTTGGACCGTCGGGGACGAGCAGTACTTC. It codes for CASSQPWTVGDEQYF.

This clonotype was detected only once. This sequence joins TRBV5-6 and TRBJ1-1; unclear D gene. V was shortened by 0 bases and J by 2 bases, with 11 bases between the two germline ends. CDR1 is SGHDT, CDR2 YYEEEE, per germline. The CDR3 totals 15 residues. DNA of the CDR3: TGTGCCAGCAGCTTGGGAGTGGCGGGTAACACTGAAGCTTTCTTT. Its protein is CASSLGVAGNTEAFF.

The chain is built from TRBV7-2 and TRBJ1-1; D possibly corresponds to TRBD1 (5 bases). The CDR3 totals 15 residues. Germline V gene data show CDR1 as SGHTA and CDR2 as FQGNSA. The ends were cut back, 2 bases at V and 4 bases at J, with 14 bases in the middle. The CDR3 spells CASSLSRGEGTEAFF. The CDR3 DNA follows: TGTGCCAGCAGCTTATCTCGGGGGGAAGGCACTGAAGCTTTCTTT.

This clonotype has at least ten counts. The rearrangement links TRBV7-2 to TRBJ1-1; D not resolved. Looked up from germline, CDR1 is SGHTA and CDR2 is FQGNSA. The V end lost 3 bases, the J end lost 6 bases, and 11 bases lay between the germline ends. This CDR3 has 13 amino acids. CDR3 region: CASSFGGRAEAFF. CDR3 in DNA: TGTGCCAGCAGCTTTGGCGGGCGAGCTGAAGCTTTCTTT.

This chain connects TRBV7-6 to TRBJ2-7; TRBD2 matches 7 bases. Germline V lookup: CDR1 SGHVS, CDR2 FNYEAQ. The CDR3 has 17 residues. The V gene end was trimmed by 1 base and the J gene end by 7 bases; junction bases not matched to a gene: 16. CDR3 region: CASSLVERGSSLGEQYF. Written as DNA, the CDR3 is TGTGCCAGCAGCTTAGTCGAGCGCGGGAGTAGCCTTGGTGAGCAGTACTTC.

With respect to this clonotype: A much larger clone lies one base from this, so it may be a read error. V is TRBV10-3 and J is TRBJ2-7; TRBD1 is a possible D gene (6 bases). The CDR3 runs 16 residues. The V end was cut by 3 bases, the J end by 3 bases, with 18 bases between. Germline lookup yields CDR1 ENHRY and CDR2 SYGVKD. In DNA, the CDR3 is TGTGCCATCAGTGATCCGCGCCAACAGGGTATCTACGAGCAGTACTTC. Amino acids: CAISDPRQQGIYEQYF.

In this sample, this clonotype turned up many times. The chain recombines TRBV29-1 with TRBJ2-5, with TRBD1 as a possible D gene (5 bases). Trimming took off 2 bases at V and 5 bases at J, with 9 bases between the two ends. The germline CDR1 and CDR2 sequences are SQVTM and ANQGSEA. This CDR3 comprises 12 residues. CDR3 amino acids: CSVERGIETQYF. The CDR3 nucleotides read TGCAGCGTTGAAAGGGGTATCGAGACCCAGTACTTC.

This clonotype was seen a handful of times. The chain uses TRBV12-3 or TRBV12-4 and TRBJ1-6, with D tentatively TRBD1 (6 bases). This CDR3 is 14 amino acids long. The ends were cut back, 5 bases at V and 8 bases at J, with 13 bases in the middle. CDR3 loop: CASSPQGFDSPLHF. In nucleotides, the CDR3 is TGTGCCAGCAGTCCGCAGGGGTTTGATTCACCCCTCCACTTT.

The chain employs TRBV12-3 or TRBV12-4 and TRBJ2-5, with TRBD2 as a possible D gene (5 bases). Trimming stripped 5 bases from V and 5 bases from J, with 18 bases between. The CDR3 length is 15 residues. CDR3 in DNA: TGTGCCAGCAGTGCCTCGAGCCCCACGGGGGAGACCCAGTACTTC. Translating it yields CASSASSPTGETQYF.

Many counts were recorded for this clonotype. The genes are TRBV12-3 or TRBV12-4 and TRBJ2-7; no firm D call. The CDR3 covers 11 residues. The V gene lost 6 bases and the J gene lost 5 bases, with 8 bases spanning the gap. CDR3 coding DNA: TGTGCCAGCAGCTGGGGTAACGAGCAGTACTTC. Its translation is CASSWGNEQYF.

This clonotype turned up a few times. The rearrangement joins TRBV24-1 to TRBJ1-3, with unresolved D. Germline V gene lookup returns CDR1 KGHDR and CDR2 SFDVKD. The CDR3 is made up of 15 amino acids. Trimming removed 5 bases from V and 0 bases from J, with 10 bases in between. DNA for the CDR3: TGTGCCACCAGTGGCCCGGGCCTCTCTGGAAACACCATATATTTT. As protein: CATSGPGLSGNTIYF.